This T cell receptor beta chain comes out of a study of Graves' ophthalmopathy and Graves' hyperthyroidism. For repertoire sequencing, the TCR beta CDR3 regions were amplified from RNA transcripts. HTBI primers served in a first-round RT-PCR, which a second-round multiplex PCR followed. Each CDR3 protein gets one entry after TCRdb re-called the multiplex PCR reads with MiXCR. The sample has roughly 400,000 distinct CDR3 sequences, over 15% seen once. The CDR3 is made up of 17 amino acids. The germline V gene encodes CDR1 SGHRS and CDR2 YFSETQ. V lost 0 bases to trimming and J lost 6 bases, with 21 bases between them.

The J gene is TRBJ1-1, the V gene TRBV5-1, with D perhaps matching TRBD1 (5 bases). The TCR comes from a woman aged 18-29 years with stable Graves' hyperthyroidism. Sequencing was done on a sample of peripheral blood. The CDR3 sequence: CASSLGLLGPVFSEAFF. CDR3 DNA sequence: TGCGCCAGCAGCTTGGGGTTATTGGGACCGGTTTTCTCTGAAGCTTTCTTT.